The 11 T cell receptor beta chains reported below all come from one sample, sequenced in a study of early T cells in non-severe SARS-CoV-2 infection. TCRdb used MiXCR to reprocess the 5' RACE reads, holding one entry per CDR3 protein. The data hold 65,000 to 90,000 distinct CDR3 sequences, with 9.5% to 15% observed a single time. Sequenced input: whole blood. Receptor source: an adult who was a healthcare worker with PCR-confirmed SARS-CoV-2 infection or an uninfected control (not recorded which).

This clonotype has only a few counts. This chain uses TRBV20-1 with TRBJ2-7; a weak D match, TRBD2 (6 bases). V gave up 1 base and J gave up 4 bases, with 17 bases separating them. From germline, CDR1 is DFQATT and CDR2 SNEGSKA (reference sequence). The CDR3 sequence is 15 residues long. CDR3 sequence (DNA): TGCAGTGCTAGAGCTCCCGGGTTCGGAGGGTACGAGCAGTACTTC. It yields the protein CSARAPGFGGYEQYF.

This clonotype was detected ten times or more. V usage is TRBV9 and J usage is TRBJ2-4; 9 positions match TRBD1. Germline CDR1 is SGDLS and CDR2 is YYNGEE. This CDR3 comprises 15 residues. V trimming: 3 bases; J trimming: 1 base; junction bases outside the gene matches: 2. CDR3 sequence (DNA): TGTGCCAGCAGCGCCGGACAGGGGGCCAAAAACATTCAGTACTTC. Its protein is CASSAGQGAKNIQYF.

This clonotype was observed once. This chain connects TRBV6-9 to TRBJ2-1; TRBD1 might be the D (6 bases). V dropped 4 bases and J dropped 2 bases, with 21 bases sitting between them. CDR1 is MNHGY and CDR2 is SVAAGI in the germline V gene. This CDR3 has 18 residues. CDR3 DNA sequence: TGTGCCAGCAGTTCTCGCCCTTGGTGGCAGGGGACCTACAATGAGCAGTTCTTC. Encoded protein: CASSSRPWWQGTYNEQFF.

This clonotype showed up many times. The chain employs TRBV6-6 and TRBJ1-2; D remains ambiguous. Germline CDR1 and CDR2: MNHNY and SVGAGI (reference sequence). This CDR3 region has 16 residues. Deletions cut 5 bases from V and 8 bases from J, with 24 bases between. CDR3 region: CASSPTGEQMAGGYTF. CDR3 DNA: TGTGCCAGCAGTCCCACCGGAGAACAGATGGCGGGCGGCTACACCTTC.

This sequence joins TRBV5-1 and TRBJ2-2, with 7 bases aligning to TRBD2. Germline V lookup: CDR1 SGHRS, CDR2 YFSETQ. The CDR3 is 15 amino acids. The junction had 6 bases not matched to a gene; V was cut back by 3 bases and J by 4 bases. The CDR3 region has the DNA TGCGCCAGCAGCTGGGAGGGAGTGGGCACCGGGGAGCTGTTTTTT. Translating it yields CASSWEGVGTGELFF.

Remarks on this clonotype: The junction shows a germline mismatch at one end, possibly a read error. The chain recombines TRBV6-2 or TRBV6-3 with TRBJ2-7; the match to TRBD2 covers 8 bases. The germline CDR1 and CDR2 sequences are MNHEY and SVGEGT. The CDR3 sequence is 17 residues long. CDR3 amino acids: CAGSYIREGPSFYEQYF. DNA of the CDR3: TGTGCCGGCAGTTATATTCGGGAGGGCCCCAGCTTCTACGAGCAGTACTTC.

A single count supports this clonotype. J is TRBJ2-7 and V is TRBV28; D is uncertain. V was pared by 3 bases and J by 9 bases, with 12 bases between. The germline V gene encodes CDR1 MDHEN and CDR2 SYDVKM. This CDR3 has 12 amino acids. The CDR3 region is CASSLVRTVQYF. In DNA, the CDR3 is TGTGCCAGCAGTTTGGTCAGAACGGTGCAGTACTTC.

This clonotype has ten or more counts. The J gene is TRBJ2-3, the V gene TRBV2, with D perhaps matching TRBD1 (7 bases). This CDR3 comprises 14 residues. Germline CDR1 SNHLY, CDR2 FYNNEI. With 7 bases removed from V and 6 bases from J, the gap between germline ends came to 17 bases. The CDR3 DNA is TGTGCCAGCAAGAGCCAGGGGGGACGGGATACGCAGTATTTT. Translated, it gives CASKSQGGRDTQYF.

This clonotype was seen a few times. This chain links TRBV7-9 with TRBJ2-1; 11 bases agree with TRBD1. Germline-derived CDR1 and CDR2 are SEHNR and FQNEAQ (reference sequence). The CDR3 extends over 16 amino acids. Trimming took 4 bases from V and 6 from J; bases not matched to a gene: 8. CDR3 sequence reads: CASSSPDRGQVNEQFF. CDR3 nucleotides: TGTGCCAGCAGCTCCCCGGACAGGGGGCAGGTCAATGAGCAGTTCTTC.

The chain couples TRBV12-5 to TRBJ2-1; D remains unclear. Germline V gives CDR1 LGHNT, CDR2 FRNRAP. Trimming removed 6 bases at V and 9 bases at J, with 18 bases between. CDR3 length: 14 amino acids. The CDR3 reads CASGQDPWMGEQFF. The CDR3 DNA sequence: TGTGCTAGTGGCCAGGACCCATGGATGGGTGAGCAGTTCTTC.

This clonotype was seen a few times. The rearrangement joins TRBV10-1 to TRBJ2-1; a weak D match, TRBD1 (6 bases). The germline V gene encodes CDR1 WNHNN and CDR2 SYGVQD (reference sequence). This CDR3 is 16 amino acids long. Trimming pared 6 bases from V and 1 base from J, leaving 16 bases between. The CDR3 loop is CASSLRGRTSYNEQFF. CDR3 DNA: TGCGCCAGCAGCTTGAGGGGGAGAACGTCCTACAATGAGCAGTTCTTC.